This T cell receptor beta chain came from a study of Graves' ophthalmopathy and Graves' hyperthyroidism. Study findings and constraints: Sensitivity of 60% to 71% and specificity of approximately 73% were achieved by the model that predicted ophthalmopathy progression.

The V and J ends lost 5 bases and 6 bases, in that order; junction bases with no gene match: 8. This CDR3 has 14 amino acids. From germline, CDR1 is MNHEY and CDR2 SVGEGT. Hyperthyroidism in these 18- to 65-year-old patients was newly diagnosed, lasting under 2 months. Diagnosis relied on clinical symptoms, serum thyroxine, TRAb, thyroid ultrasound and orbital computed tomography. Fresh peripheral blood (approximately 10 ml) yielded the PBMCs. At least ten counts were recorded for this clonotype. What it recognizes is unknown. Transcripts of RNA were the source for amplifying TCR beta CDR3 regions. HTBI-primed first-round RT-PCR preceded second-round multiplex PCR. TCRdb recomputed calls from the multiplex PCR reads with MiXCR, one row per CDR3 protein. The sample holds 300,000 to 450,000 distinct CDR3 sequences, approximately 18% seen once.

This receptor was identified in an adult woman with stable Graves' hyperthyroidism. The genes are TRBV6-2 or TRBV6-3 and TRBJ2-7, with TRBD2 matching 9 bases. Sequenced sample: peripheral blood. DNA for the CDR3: TGTGCCAGCAGTGCAGCGGGAGGTTCCAGCGAGCAGTACTTC. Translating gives CASSAAGGSSEQYF.